This paragraph reports one T cell receptor (beta chain). This receptor's antigen is unknown. No base-level quality is on record; no much larger clone is a single base apart. During the collection period, no immune events, such as infections, were documented for the healthy donors. To calibrate time-dependent variance in a beta-binomial model of T-cell clone differential abundance, blood repertoires from healthy donors were used as a training cohort. The training cohort was composed of roughly 10 healthy donors, 3 female and 7 male. An age range of roughly 25 to 65 years, with an average of about 39 years, was recorded for the donors. Obtained from a commercial supplier, whole blood was collected from each healthy donor at three time points set around 13 days apart. For immunosequencing, genomic DNA was extracted from unsorted whole blood. These data are taken from a study of identifying expanded T cells in peripheral blood (dated by TCRdb to about 2019). Background for the entire study: Technical replicates were generated by sequencing separate aliquots of the same genomic DNA pool, and four replicates were compared pairwise. The research as a whole found: The binomial model flagged about 1.2 differentially abundant clones between technical replicates, compared with about 16 over around 2 weeks and approximately 19 over around four weeks. The authors expected that over much longer intervals, such as months to years, biological variance in healthy repertoires might increase even further. Both the number of clones called differentially abundant and the false-positive rate were significantly reduced by the beta-binomial model across all healthy-donor time intervals. Variance in clone template counts between approximately two-week samples significantly increased with total template count across all healthy donors.

From its cysteine to its phenylalanine, the CDR3 spans 13 amino acids. CDR3 DNA is the only sequence kept; it has 39 bases, read in frame from the first base. The germline V gene sets CDR1 to MNHEY and CDR2 to SVGAGI. Deletion took 6 bases off V and 4 bases off J, with a span of 10 bases between the germline ends. TCRbeta CDR3 regions were profiled with the immunoSEQ Assay using bias-controlled multiplex PCR amplification of genomic DNA. From the authors' description of their analysis: To quantify the absolute abundance of each unique TCRbeta CDR3 region, the sequences were collapsed and filtered. Differential abundance was assessed using a binomial (Fisher-equivalent) model and a beta-binomial model in which time-dependent variance fitted from healthy donors was added. Clones with fewer than 5 combined templates were removed, and a clone was called differentially abundant if the clone's Benjamini-Hochberg FDR was below 0.01. In the beta-binomial model, variance was expressed as a function of the total template count across the two samples, in the form v = (b*log(k)+a)^2. TCRdb stores this immuneACCESS table with in-frame sequences only. Part of the clones is absent; in the studies checked, under half of the shortfall reflects unresolved V genes, and no reason is known for the rest. V, J and clone size reflect that table, while D and trimming were determined from the DNA. The sample data list tens of thousands of clones, and roughly 84% of these were observed just once. Around 20% of the sample lies in the top ten.

The sequence is built from TRBV6-5 and TRBJ2-1, with no confident D gene call. The sample comprised blood. The sequence was collected from a person aged 18-69 years in good health. The sequenced DNA is TGTGCCAGCAGCCAAACAGCTTACAATGAGCAGTTCTTC. This yields the protein CASSQTAYNEQFF.